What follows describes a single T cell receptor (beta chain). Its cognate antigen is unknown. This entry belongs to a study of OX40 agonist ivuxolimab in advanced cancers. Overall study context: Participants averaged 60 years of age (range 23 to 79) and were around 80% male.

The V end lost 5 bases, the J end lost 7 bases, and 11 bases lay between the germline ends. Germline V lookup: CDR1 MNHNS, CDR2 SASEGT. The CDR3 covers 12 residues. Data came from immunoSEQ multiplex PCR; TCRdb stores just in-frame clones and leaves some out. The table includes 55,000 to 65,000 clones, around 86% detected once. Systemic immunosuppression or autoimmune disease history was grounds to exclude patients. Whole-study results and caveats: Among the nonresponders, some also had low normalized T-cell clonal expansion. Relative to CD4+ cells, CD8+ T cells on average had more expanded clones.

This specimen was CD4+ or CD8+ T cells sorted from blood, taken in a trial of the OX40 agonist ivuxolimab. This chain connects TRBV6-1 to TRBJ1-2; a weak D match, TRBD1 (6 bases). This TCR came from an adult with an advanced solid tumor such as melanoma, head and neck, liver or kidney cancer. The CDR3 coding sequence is TGTGCCAGCAGTACACGACAGGTTGGCTACACCTTC. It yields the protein CASSTRQVGYTF.